The 30 T cell receptor beta chains reported below all come from one sample, sequenced in a study of shared clonotypes between healthy human individuals. Sequencing used immunoSEQ multiplex PCR; TCRdb keeps in-frame clones, though not all of them. Here the sample spans fewer than 1.6 million clones, approximately 98.5% being singletons. The sequenced material came from naive CD4+ T cells sorted from blood. As to subset: CD45RA+ positively selected. The receptors originated from a man between 25 and 39 years old in good health.

The chain links TRBV18 to TRBJ2-7; 7 positions agree with TRBD2. Trimming cost V 0 bases and J 0 bases; bases outside gene matches: 8. Germline V gene lookup returns CDR1 KGHSH and CDR2 LQKENI. CDR3 length: 17 residues. The CDR3 DNA sequence: TGTGCCAGCTCACCACCGAGGTTGGGAGGGATCTCCTACGAGCAGTACTTC. This translates into CASSPPRLGGISYEQYF.

The rearrangement uses TRBV11-3 and TRBJ2-1; D is uncertain. CDR1 and CDR2 (germline): SGHNT, YENEEA. V was pared by 5 bases and J by 2 bases, with 7 bases between. There are 13 residues in the CDR3. CDR3 nucleotide sequence: TGTGCCAGCAGCGGTGAAGCCTACAATGAGCAGTTCTTC. This translates into CASSGEAYNEQFF.

With respect to this clone: Other DNA sequences in this sample translate to the same CDR3. V and J are TRBV7-9 and TRBJ1-2; D is ambiguous. Trimming took off 2 bases at V and 6 bases at J, with 7 bases between the two ends. Per the germline V gene, CDR1 is SEHNR and CDR2 is FQNEAQ (reference sequence). The CDR3 totals 12 residues. The CDR3 reads CASSLSGDGYTF. DNA for the CDR3: TGTGCCAGCAGCTTATCGGGAGATGGCTACACCTTC.

This chain links TRBV5-1 with TRBJ2-1, with TRBD2 matching 11 bases. The germline V gene has CDR1 SGHRS and CDR2 YFSETQ. The CDR3 loop spans 18 amino acids. With V trimmed by 4 bases and J by 0 bases, 9 bases remained unmatched. The CDR3 protein is CASSPGPSGGSSYNEQFF. CDR3 DNA: TGCGCCAGCAGCCCGGGTCCTAGCGGGGGGAGCTCCTACAATGAGCAGTTCTTC.

As regards this clone: Other DNA sequences in the sample encode the same CDR3. V and J are TRBV18 and TRBJ2-1; 11 bases line up with TRBD2. CDR3 length: 15 amino acids. CDR1 and CDR2 (germline): KGHSH, LQKENI. V was pared by 1 base and J by 4 bases, with 0 bases of the junction left unmatched. The CDR3 region has the DNA TGTGCCAGCTCACCACTAGCGGGAGGGTACAATGAGCAGTTCTTC. Amino acids: CASSPLAGGYNEQFF.

Concerning this clone itself: Other nucleotide sequences from this sample produce the same CDR3. This sequence joins TRBV28 and TRBJ1-2; possible D gene TRBD1, 6 bases. CDR3 length equals 13 residues. Germline V lookup: CDR1 MDHEN, CDR2 SYDVKM. V lost 3 bases and J lost 2, with 7 bases in between. Here the CDR3 DNA reads TGTGCCAGCAGTTTTGGACAGAACTATGGCTACACCTTC. Protein product: CASSFGQNYGYTF.

This rearrangement joins TRBV7-2 to TRBJ1-1, with D perhaps TRBD1 (5 bases). This CDR3 spans 14 amino acids. Germline-derived CDR1 and CDR2 are SGHTA and FQGNSA. The V gene lost 5 bases and the J gene lost 4 bases, with 14 bases spanning the gap. CDR3 coding DNA: TGTGCCAGCAGCCCACGGGGGGTGGTCACTGAAGCTTTCTTT. Encoded protein: CASSPRGVVTEAFF.

The J gene is TRBJ2-7, the V gene TRBV27; D unresolved. V lost 5 bases to trimming and J lost 2 bases, with 13 bases between them. The CDR3 runs to 14 residues. The germline gives CDR1 MNHEY, CDR2 SMNVEV (reference sequence). The CDR3: CASSHRHRAYEQYF. The CDR3 DNA reads TGTGCCAGCAGTCACCGACATAGGGCCTACGAGCAGTACTTC.

V gene TRBV5-1 combines with J gene TRBJ1-5; tentative D call: TRBD1 (6 bases). Trimming removed 4 bases at V and 8 bases at J, with 16 bases between. This CDR3 is built from 14 residues. CDR1 is SGHRS and CDR2 is YFSETQ in the germline V gene. CDR3 bases: TGCGCCAGCAGCCCCGGGACACCGAATGAGCCCCAGCATTTT. Amino acids: CASSPGTPNEPQHF.

Concerning this clone: The junction differs from germline at one of its ends, possibly a read error. The rearrangement links TRBV9 to TRBJ2-3; D might be TRBD2 (6 bases). From germline, CDR1 is SGDLS and CDR2 YYNGEE. This CDR3 region has 15 residues. This CDR3 is CASTVGGDSTDTQYF. The CDR3 DNA sequence: TGTGCCAGCACCGTAGGAGGGGATAGCACAGATACGCAGTATTTT.

V gene TRBV7-2 combines with J gene TRBJ2-1; TRBD1 matches 9 bases. The CDR3 consists of 13 residues. The germline CDR1 and CDR2 sequences are SGHTA and FQGNSA. J lost 3 bases, V lost 8 bases, and 2 bases had no gene match. DNA of the CDR3: TGTGCCAGCCGGGACAGGGTCTACAATGAGCAGTTCTTC. It codes for CASRDRVYNEQFF.

The chain links TRBV5-1 to TRBJ2-5, with 9 nucleotides matching TRBD1. Germline V gives CDR1 SGHRS, CDR2 YFSETQ. Trimming removed 6 bases from V and 5 bases from J; junction bases left unmatched: 20. CDR3 length: 18 amino acids. The CDR3 reads CASIHQVRDREVKETQYF. CDR3 in DNA: TGCGCCAGCATCCATCAGGTCCGGGACAGGGAGGTAAAGGAGACCCAGTACTTC.

The chain combines TRBV4-2 with TRBJ1-3, with D hard to call. Germline V gives CDR1 LGHNA, CDR2 YNFKEQ. V shed 1 base and J shed 0 bases, with 1 base lying between them. This CDR3 has 13 amino acids. The CDR3, as DNA: TGTGCCAGCAGCCAAGCCTCTGGAAACACCATATATTTT. Amino acid sequence: CASSQASGNTIYF.

The rearrangement links TRBV5-1 to TRBJ2-5; 9 bases are shared with TRBD1. V shed 4 bases, J shed 5 bases, and the junction held 9 bases outside the gene matches. Germline assignment: CDR1 SGHRS and CDR2 YFSETQ. The CDR3 sequence is 15 residues long. In nucleotides, the CDR3 is TGCGCCAGCAGCGTGGGAGGGGACAGGGTTGAGACCCAGTACTTC. It specifies CASSVGGDRVETQYF.

The chain joins TRBV5-6 to TRBJ1-1; no reliable D call. With 2 bases removed from V and 1 base from J, the gap between germline ends came to 9 bases. Looked up from germline, CDR1 is SGHDT and CDR2 is YYEEEE. The CDR3 spans 14 residues. The CDR3 DNA sequence: TGTGCCAGCAGCTTTGGCCCTGGGAACACTGAAGCTTTCTTT. Translated: CASSFGPGNTEAFF.

The V gene is TRBV7-9, the J gene TRBJ1-4, with a weak D call TRBD1 (6 bases). The CDR3 length is 14 residues. In germline, CDR1 is SEHNR, CDR2 FQNEAQ (reference sequence). V lost 2 bases and J lost 8, with 12 bases in between. The CDR3 bases are TGTGCCAGCAGCTTAATGGGGGCGGGAGAAAAACTGTTTTTT. The encoded protein is CASSLMGAGEKLFF.

The J gene is TRBJ2-7, the V gene TRBV18; 8 bases are a match to TRBD1. V shed 5 bases and J 2 bases; nucleotides not matched to a gene: 8. Germline CDR1 and CDR2: KGHSH and LQKENI. CDR3 length: 15 amino acids. The DNA for the CDR3 is TGTGCCAGCTCAAAAGGACAGGGTAAGACCTACGAGCAGTACTTC. This sequence encodes CASSKGQGKTYEQYF.

The rearrangement links TRBV7-2 to TRBJ2-7; 8 nucleotides align to TRBD2. Germline loops: CDR1 SGHTA, CDR2 FQGNSA. Trimming took 3 bases from V and 0 from J; bases not matched to a gene: 4. This CDR3 is 15 amino acids long. CDR3 DNA: TGTGCCAGCAGCTTCCGCGGGAGGCTCTCCTACGAGCAGTACTTC. Residues: CASSFRGRLSYEQYF.

This sequence joins TRBV11-1 and TRBJ2-2; a weak D match, TRBD1 (6 bases). CDR3 size: 14 residues. Trimming pared 5 bases from V and 4 bases from J, leaving 11 bases between. The germline V gene has CDR1 SGHAT and CDR2 FQDESV (reference sequence). The CDR3 DNA reads TGTGCCAGCAGCCCTACAGGGAGCACCGGGGAGCTGTTTTTT. It codes for CASSPTGSTGELFF. The full variable domain, with the rest looked up from reference TRBV11-1 and TRBJ2-2, is EAEVAQSPRYKITEKSQAVAFWCDPISGHATLYWYRQILGQGPELLVQFQDESVVDDSQLPKDRFSAERLKGVDSTLKIQPAELGDSAMYLCASSPTGSTGELFFGEGSRLTVL.

The J gene is TRBJ2-3, the V gene TRBV19; D call uncertain. This CDR3 is 13 amino acids long. Trimming removed 6 bases from V and 2 bases from J, with 9 bases in between. The germline V gene encodes CDR1 LNHDA and CDR2 SQIVND (reference sequence). The CDR3 coding sequence is TGTGCCAGTAGGAGCACTAACACAGATACGCAGTATTTT. The encoded protein is CASRSTNTDTQYF.

This sequence joins TRBV2 and TRBJ2-3; D is uncertain. The germline V and J ends were trimmed by 10 bases and 3 bases, with 20 bases remaining between them. Germline-derived CDR1 and CDR2 are SNHLY and FYNNEI. This CDR3 has 15 amino acids. This CDR3 is CATPRDEDRTDTQYF. CDR3 DNA: TGTGCCACCCCTAGAGACGAGGATCGGACAGATACGCAGTATTTT.

The gene calls are TRBV5-1 and TRBJ2-7, with 8 bases identical to TRBD1. Germline lookup yields CDR1 SGHRS and CDR2 YFSETQ. J was trimmed by 5 bases and V by 3 bases; bases with no gene match: 7. This CDR3 has 14 residues. Here the CDR3 reads CASSSRTGFNEQYF. CDR3 bases: TGCGCCAGCAGCTCTCGGACAGGGTTCAACGAGCAGTACTTC.

The V call is TRBV25-1, the J call TRBJ1-1; 8 nucleotides agree with TRBD1. The junction had 10 bases not matched to a gene; V was cut back by 4 bases and J by 0 bases. The germline V gene has CDR1 MGHDK and CDR2 SYGVNS. This CDR3 contains 17 residues. DNA for the CDR3: TGTGCCAGCAGTGGGCGGACAGGGCCCTCCTTGAACACTGAAGCTTTCTTT. Amino acid sequence: CASSGRTGPSLNTEAFF.

This chain joins TRBV5-4 and TRBJ2-3; 13 bases are shared with TRBD2. Trimming removed 5 bases from V and 6 bases from J; junction bases left unmatched: 9. Germline CDR1 reads SGHNT; CDR2 reads YYREEE (reference sequence). The CDR3 covers 16 residues. CDR3 sequence (DNA): TGTGCCAGCAGGCCGGGACTAGCGGGATGGGAGGATACGCAGTATTTT. This codes for CASRPGLAGWEDTQYF.

The V and J genes are TRBV19 and TRBJ2-1, with no clear D. Germline-derived CDR1 and CDR2 are LNHDA and SQIVND (reference sequence). Between the trimmed V and J ends, which lost 3 bases and 15 bases, there was a span of 12 bases. The CDR3 covers 11 residues. CDR3 region: CASSIGRAWFF. The CDR3 DNA sequence: TGTGCCAGTAGTATCGGACGAGCGTGGTTCTTC. The variable domain in full, completed from reference TRBV19 and TRBJ2-1, reads DGGITQSPKYLFRKEGQNVTLSCEQNLNHDAMYWYRQDPGQGLRLIYYSQIVNDFQKGDIAEGYSVSREKKESFPLTVTSAQKNPTAFYLCASSIGRAWFFGPGTRLTVL.

The genes are TRBV27 and TRBJ2-1; TRBD2 aligns across 16 bases. CDR1 and CDR2 from the germline V gene are MNHEY and SMNVEV (reference sequence). V lost 5 bases, J lost 7 bases, and 8 bases stayed unmatched. The CDR3 covers 17 residues. The chain's CDR3 is CASSPQGLAGGKNEQFF. CDR3 DNA: TGTGCCAGCAGTCCCCAGGGACTAGCGGGAGGGAAAAATGAGCAGTTCTTC.

The genes are TRBV27 and TRBJ2-7, with 11 bases lining up with TRBD2. Germline assignment: CDR1 MNHEY and CDR2 SMNVEV (reference sequence). This CDR3 spans 16 amino acids. Trimming cost V 4 bases and J 0 bases; bases outside gene matches: 5. The CDR3 bases are TGTGCCAGCAGTTCTTTAGCGGGAGGGCCCTCCTACGAGCAGTACTTC. This translates into CASSSLAGGPSYEQYF.

The chain combines TRBV30 with TRBJ1-3; D unresolved. Trimming shortened V by 0 bases and J by 4 bases, and 7 bases separated the two germline ends. CDR3 length: 13 residues. Germline CDR1 is GTSNPN and CDR2 is SVGIG (reference sequence). The CDR3 DNA follows: TGTGCCTGGAGTGTCGGCGGCGGAAACACCATATATTTT. Residues: CAWSVGGGNTIYF.

V usage is TRBV28 and J usage is TRBJ2-7; D remains unclear. The V gene lost 4 bases and the J gene lost 1 base, with 11 bases spanning the gap. Germline lookup yields CDR1 MDHEN and CDR2 SYDVKM. The CDR3 loop spans 14 amino acids. CDR3 sequence (DNA): TGTGCCAGCAGTTACCCCCCCCGGTCCTACGAGCAGTACTTC. Protein sequence: CASSYPPRSYEQYF. Filled out from reference TRBV28 and TRBJ2-7, the complete variable domain reads DVKVTQSSRYLVKRTGEKVFLECVQDMDHENMFWYRQDPGLGLRLIYFSYDVKMKEKGDIPEGYSVSREKKERFSLILESASTNQTSMYLCASSYPPRSYEQYFGPGTRLTVT.

This chain joins TRBV10-3 and TRBJ1-3; the match to TRBD1 covers 7 bases. The CDR3 sequence is 19 residues long. The V gene end was trimmed by 8 bases and the J gene end by 0 bases; junction bases not matched to a gene: 19. The V gene's germline CDR1 is ENHRY and CDR2 SYGVKD. DNA of the CDR3: TGTGCCATCCGTCCCGTACCCGGGACAGCAGTAGACTCTGGAAACACCATATATTTT. Residues: CAIRPVPGTAVDSGNTIYF.